This T cell receptor (beta chain) comes out of a study of OX40 agonist ivuxolimab in advanced cancers. Looking at the study overall: Ivuxolimab was an agonistic, fully human IgG2 monoclonal antibody directed against OX40 (CD134), a costimulatory receptor. Intravenous ivuxolimab was administered to patients every 2 weeks at six dose levels: 0.01, 0.1, 0.3, 1.5, 3 and 10 mg/kg. Among the roughly 52 dose-escalation patients, approximately 20 had hepatocellular carcinoma, about 15 melanoma, 9 renal cell carcinoma and 9 head and neck cancer. In the dose-escalation cohort, roughly 82% of patients were male, and the mean age was 60 years with a range of about 23 to 79. Patients were allowed to have had prior anti-PD-1, anti-PD-L1 or anti-CTLA-4 therapy, and 30% to 40% of the dose-escalation patients had been treated with checkpoint inhibitors. Three dose-escalation patients achieved partial responses, one with hepatocellular carcinoma and two with cutaneous melanoma. The purpose of peripheral TCRbeta sequencing was to test whether ivuxolimab changed TCR sequence diversity and led to clonal T-cell expansion. The paper describes the monotherapy dose-escalation part (N ≈ 52 patients) of the phase I trial of ivuxolimab.

V is cut back by 1 base and J by 7 bases, with 3 bases in the junction unmatched. Including cysteine and phenylalanine, the CDR3 has 15 amino acids. Only the CDR3 DNA stays, 45 bases, in frame from base 1. Sequences LGHNA (CDR1) and YSLEER (CDR2) are obtained from the germline V gene. Regarding this clone: It lacks a known antigen. Per-nucleotide qualities are absent, and no much larger clonotype sits a single base away.

The trial excluded patients who had a history of autoimmune disease or were on systemic immunosuppression. Peripheral blood for TCR sequencing was collected from all dose cohorts at baseline, on cycle 4 day 1, and on cycle 7 day 1. Samples were obtained from an open-label, multicenter, first-in-human phase I dose-escalation trial of ivuxolimab. Adults with locally advanced or metastatic head and neck squamous cell, hepatocellular, melanoma or renal cell carcinoma were enrolled in the trial. Before TCR sequencing, CD4+ and CD8+ T cells were separately sorted from peripheral blood. Results and caveats for the whole study, not just this receptor: After ivuxolimab, more expanded clones were found on average in CD8+ T cells than in CD4+ T cells. Partial responders in the 0.1-3.0 mg/kg groups had among the lowest normalized peripheral clonal expansion, especially among CD8+ T cells. Antigen specificity was not determined for the clonally expanded peripheral T cells. At doses from 0.1 to 3.0 mg/kg, clonal expansion was seen in both CD4+ and CD8+ blood T cells between baseline and week 6. Low levels of normalized T-cell clonal expansion were also shown by some nonresponding patients.

Genomic DNA was isolated from the sorted cells so that the TCRbeta CDR3 region could be sequenced. The immunoSEQ Assay was used to sequence the TCRbeta CDR3 regions. TCRdb retrieved this table from immuneACCESS and kept in-frame rearrangements only. Not all clones are present; in checked studies, unresolved V genes account for under half, and no reason is known for the remainder. In this sample the table shows 120,000 or so clones, around 90% of which occur a single time. The top ten constitute less than 0.35% of the sample. Recombination connected TRBV4-3 to TRBJ1-4, and 10 bases in between align with TRBD1. The sequenced sample was CD4+ or CD8+ T cells sorted from blood, obtained in a trial of the OX40 agonist ivuxolimab. The receptor was derived from an adult with an advanced solid tumor such as melanoma, head and neck, liver or kidney cancer. In nucleotide form, the sequence is TGCGCCAGCAGCCAAGTACGGGACAGGGGTGAAAAACTGTTTTTT. Its translation reads: CASSQVRDRGEKLFF.